Below are 13 T cell receptor beta chains sequenced from a single sample in a study of graft-versus-host responses after intestinal transplantation. Responders that carried the CFSE label, approximately 200,000 of them, were plated with approximately 200,000 irradiated, violet-dye-labeled stimulator cells. Some clones are missing from TCRdb's copy, which holds only in-frame ones; the method was immunoSEQ multiplex PCR. Of about 8,900 clones detected, 27% appear once; the ten largest clones hold 5%. This specimen was alloreactive CD8+ T cells from a mixed lymphocyte reaction culture, taken before transplantation. Noted subset: CFSE-low proliferating T cells sorted from approximately six-day pre-transplant mixed lymphocyte reaction (GvH or HvG direction). These receptors all stem from a human patient who was an organ donor for intestinal transplantation.

The chain is built from TRBV7-4 and TRBJ1-2; 10 nucleotides line up with TRBD1. There are 14 residues in the CDR3. Germline V gene lookup returns CDR1 SGHVT and CDR2 SQSDAQ. J lost 6 bases, V lost 6 bases, and 7 bases had no gene match. CDR3 bases: TGTGCCAGCAGATTCCGGGACAGGGGACATGGCTACACCTTC. Translating it yields CASRFRDRGHGYTF.

In its sample, this clone was seen a few times. This chain joins TRBV5-4 and TRBJ1-2; D unresolved. The CDR3 consists of 16 residues. Per the germline V gene, CDR1 is SGHNT and CDR2 is YYREEE (reference sequence). The V end lost 1 base, the J end lost 7 bases, and 20 bases lay between the germline ends. CDR3: CASSLYRPSRVGGYTF. The CDR3 region has the DNA TGTGCCAGCAGCTTGTACCGTCCTTCCCGAGTGGGTGGCTACACCTTC.

In this sample, this clone turned up once. Relative to the germline gene, one junction end is altered; a read error may explain this. The chain is built from TRBV30 and TRBJ1-6, with D unresolved. This CDR3 is built from 13 residues. Germline CDR1 GTSNPN, CDR2 SVGIG (reference sequence). The chain's CDR3 is CVWSVLHGSPLHF. The CDR3 DNA sequence: TGTGTCTGGAGTGTACTCCATGGATCACCCCTCCACTTT.

By sample share, this clone is medium-sized. V and J are TRBV27 and TRBJ2-7; the D is unclear. The CDR3 loop spans 17 amino acids. Germline CDR1 and CDR2: MNHEY and SMNVEV (reference sequence). V dropped 0 bases and J dropped 2 bases, with 17 bases sitting between them. This CDR3 reads CASSLSLPQAPTYEQYF. The CDR3 DNA reads as TGTGCCAGCAGTTTATCGCTACCCCAGGCGCCGACCTACGAGCAGTACTTC.

The chain uses TRBV5-5 and TRBJ2-7; 7 nucleotides line up with TRBD2. The CDR3 contains 15 residues. After removal of 1 base from V and 7 bases from J, the junction contained 11 bases not matched to a gene. Germline V gene sequence: CDR1 SGHKS, CDR2 YYEKEE (reference sequence). CDR3 sequence reads: CASSLWGGGSWEQYF. The CDR3 region has the DNA TGTGCCAGCAGCTTGTGGGGGGGAGGCTCCTGGGAGCAGTACTTC.

There are a few counts of this clone. At one end, the junction sequence differs from germline, possibly due to a read error. This rearrangement joins TRBV29-1 to TRBJ2-7, with D perhaps TRBD1 or TRBD2 (6 bases each). CDR3 size: 13 residues. Germline V CDR1 and CDR2: SQVTM, ANQGSEA. The CDR3 sequence is CCVAGGTSLEQYF. CDR3 nucleotides: TGCTGCGTTGCCGGAGGGACATCTTTGGAGCAGTACTTC.

Here the CDR3 DNA reads TGTGCCAGCAGAAGCAGTCGGAGGGTCGGTCTCACCCTCCACTTT. This codes for CASRSSRRVGLTLHF. The V gene is TRBV21-1, the J gene TRBJ1-6. TRBV21-1 is marked as a pseudogene. The CDR3 covers 15 residues.

This clone was observed once. This chain links TRBV5-1 with TRBJ1-1, with D tentatively TRBD1 (5 bases). V was pared by 6 bases and J by 0 bases, with 12 bases between. Germline lookup yields CDR1 SGHRS and CDR2 YFSETQ. CDR3 length: 14 amino acids. CDR3 bases: TGCGCCAGCACTCGCCGGGGGTTGAACACTGAAGCTTTCTTT. Translating gives CASTRRGLNTEAFF.

This clone was seen a few times. V usage is TRBV6-9 and J usage is TRBJ2-1, with D uncertain. Germline V gene lookup returns CDR1 MNHGY and CDR2 SVAAGI. This CDR3 is built from 13 residues. V was shortened by 3 bases and J by 6 bases, with 9 bases between the two germline ends. The CDR3 DNA follows: TGTGCCAGCAGTTACCTTGCCAGCAATGAGCAGTTCTTC. Protein product: CASSYLASNEQFF.

The sample holds a few counts of this clone. This may stem from a read error, because a much larger clone lies one nucleotide away. The chain employs TRBV4-1 and TRBJ2-2; D unclear. Germline V gene data show CDR1 as MGHRA and CDR2 as YSYEKL. Trimming cost V 4 bases and J 5 bases, with 11 bases left between them. The CDR3 runs 14 residues. CDR3 sequence: CASSLGLGTGELFF. For the CDR3, the DNA is TGCGCCAGCAGCCTCGGCCTGGGTACCGGGGAGCTGTTTTTT.

This clone showed up just a few times. This chain uses TRBV11-3 with TRBJ2-7; TRBD2 might be the D (6 bases). The V gene lost 2 bases and the J gene lost 2 bases, with 7 bases spanning the gap. The CDR3 has 13 residues. CDR1 and CDR2 from the germline V gene are SGHNT and YENEEA. The CDR3 reads CASSLRLAYEQYF. CDR3 coding DNA: TGTGCCAGCAGCTTAAGACTAGCCTACGAGCAGTACTTC.

The chain recombines TRBV7-2 with TRBJ2-7; D not certain. Germline CDR1 is SGHTA and CDR2 is FQGNSA. The CDR3 loop spans 12 amino acids. Trimming took 5 bases from V and 3 from J, leaving 8 bases between them. The CDR3 DNA reads as TGTGCCAGCAGCCCTCCTAGCTACGAGCAGTACTTC. It is translated as CASSPPSYEQYF.

The chain recombines TRBV5-4 with TRBJ2-5, with 12 bases identical to TRBD2. Judging by the DNA end, TRBJ2-7 fits better; the J call may be wrong. The CDR3 consists of 17 residues. Per germline, CDR1 SGHNT and CDR2 YYREEE (reference sequence). The CDR3 loop is CASSQEMTSGSLYEQYF. The CDR3 bases are TGTGCCAGCAGCCAAGAGATGACTAGCGGGAGTCTCTACGAGCAGTACTTC.